This T cell receptor (beta chain) derives from a study of blood T cell repertoires in COVID-19. Enrolled during active infection, Seattle patients were then followed longitudinally. V shed 0 bases and J 5 bases; nucleotides not matched to a gene: 6. Germline CDR1 and CDR2: LGHNA and YNFKEQ. The CDR3 is 15 residues long. Per the authors' pipeline: The assay estimated nucleated cells by amplifying reference gene primers. The data were produced by immunoSEQ multiplex PCR, yet TCRdb's version contains in-frame clones alone and is incomplete. The V and J calls and clone size come from that table; D and trimming were worked out from the DNA. The sample contains around 60,000 clones, approximately 80% of which appear only once.

The clonotype comes from a man in his fifties or sixties with COVID-19, enrolled during active disease. The sample was peripheral blood. V usage is TRBV4-2 and J usage is TRBJ2-7, with TRBD2 matching over 8 bases. The CDR3 coding sequence is TGTGCCAGCAGCCAAGATCGGGGGGGAGCTAACGAGCAGTACTTC. It is translated as CASSQDRGGANEQYF.